The text below deals with one T cell receptor beta chain. This table comes from immunoSEQ multiplex PCR, and its TCRdb copy is limited to in-frame clones, with some not included. The repertoire holds roughly 260,000 clones, approximately 90% seen once, with 2% to 3% in the top ten. The sample is drawn from a study of blood T cell repertoires in COVID-19. CDR3 length: 13 amino acids. Germline V gene data show CDR1 as SEHNR and CDR2 as FQNEAQ (reference sequence). V lost 5 bases and J lost 9; bases outside the gene matches: 4. The chain couples TRBV7-9 to TRBJ1-6; 7 nucleotides line up with TRBD1. This clonotype originated in a woman under 40 with acute COVID-19. Material for sequencing was PBMCs or T cells enriched from blood (not recorded which). The chain's CDR3 is CASSLDRVSPLHF. CDR3 bases: TGTGCCAGCAGCCTCGACAGGGTTTCACCCCTCCACTTT.